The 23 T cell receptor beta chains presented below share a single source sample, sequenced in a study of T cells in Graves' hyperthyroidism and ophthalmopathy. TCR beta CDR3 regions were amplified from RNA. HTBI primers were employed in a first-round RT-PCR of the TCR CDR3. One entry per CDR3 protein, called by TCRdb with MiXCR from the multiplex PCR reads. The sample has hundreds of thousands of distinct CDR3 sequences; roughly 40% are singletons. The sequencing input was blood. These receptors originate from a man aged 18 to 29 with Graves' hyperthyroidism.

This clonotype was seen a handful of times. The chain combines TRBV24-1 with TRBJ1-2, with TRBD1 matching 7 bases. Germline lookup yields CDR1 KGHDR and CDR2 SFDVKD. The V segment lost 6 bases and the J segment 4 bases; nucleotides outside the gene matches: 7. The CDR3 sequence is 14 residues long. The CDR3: CATSPPGQSYGYTF. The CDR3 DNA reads TGTGCCACCAGTCCTCCGGGACAGAGCTATGGCTACACCTTC.

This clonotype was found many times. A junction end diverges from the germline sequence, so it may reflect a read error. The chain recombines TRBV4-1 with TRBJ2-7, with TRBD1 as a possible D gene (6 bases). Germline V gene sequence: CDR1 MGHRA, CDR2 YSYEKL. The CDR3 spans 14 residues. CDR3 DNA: TGTGCCAGTAGTAGGGGCCAGGGGAGCTACGAGCAGTACTTC. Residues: CASSRGQGSYEQYF.

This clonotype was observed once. CDR3 region: CATSRVGRSSYEQYF. The CDR3 nucleotides read TGTGCCACCAGCAGAGTCGGGCGGAGCTCCTACGAGCAGTACTTC. The chain recombines TRBV15 with TRBJ2-7; D unresolved. Germline assignment: CDR1 LNHNV and CDR2 YYDKDF (reference sequence). CDR3 length: 15 residues. With 1 base removed from V and 0 bases from J, the gap between germline ends came to 10 bases.

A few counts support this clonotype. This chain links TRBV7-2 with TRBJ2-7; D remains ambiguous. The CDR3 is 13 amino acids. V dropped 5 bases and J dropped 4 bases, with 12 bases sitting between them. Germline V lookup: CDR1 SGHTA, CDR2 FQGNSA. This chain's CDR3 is CASSLRRLYEQYF. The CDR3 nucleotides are TGTGCCAGCAGCCTCCGGAGACTGTACGAGCAGTACTTC.

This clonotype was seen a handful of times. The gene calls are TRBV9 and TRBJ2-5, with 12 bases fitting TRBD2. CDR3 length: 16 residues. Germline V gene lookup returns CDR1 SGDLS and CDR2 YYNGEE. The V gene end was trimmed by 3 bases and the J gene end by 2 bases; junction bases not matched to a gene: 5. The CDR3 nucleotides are TGTGCCAGCAGCGCCCGACTAGCGGGGGAACAAGAGACCCAGTACTTC. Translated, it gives CASSARLAGEQETQYF.

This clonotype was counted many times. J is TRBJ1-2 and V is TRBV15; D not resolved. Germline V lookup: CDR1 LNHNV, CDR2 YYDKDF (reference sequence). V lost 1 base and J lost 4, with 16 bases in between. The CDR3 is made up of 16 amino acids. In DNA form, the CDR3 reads TGTGCCACCAGCAGAGGAGAGAGTCCTAAACCCTATGGCTACACCTTC. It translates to CATSRGESPKPYGYTF.

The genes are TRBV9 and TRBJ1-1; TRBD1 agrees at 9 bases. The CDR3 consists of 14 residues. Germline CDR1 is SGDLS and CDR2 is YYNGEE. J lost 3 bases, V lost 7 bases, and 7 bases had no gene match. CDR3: CASSFRTGDTEAFF. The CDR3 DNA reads TGTGCCAGCTCATTTAGGACAGGGGACACTGAAGCTTTCTTT.

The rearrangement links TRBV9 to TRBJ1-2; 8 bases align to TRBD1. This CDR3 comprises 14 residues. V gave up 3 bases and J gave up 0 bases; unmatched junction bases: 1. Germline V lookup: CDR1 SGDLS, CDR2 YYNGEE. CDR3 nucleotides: TGTGCCAGCAGCGCAGGGGGCCCTAACTATGGCTACACCTTC. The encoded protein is CASSAGGPNYGYTF.

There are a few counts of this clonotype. The CDR3 coding sequence is TGCAGTGCTAGAGATGGGACTTTCCTCTCCTACGAGCAGTACTTC. Translating gives CSARDGTFLSYEQYF. The V call is TRBV20-1, the J call TRBJ2-7; maybe TRBD2 (6 bases). Germline V gene lookup returns CDR1 DFQATT and CDR2 SNEGSKA (reference sequence). V dropped 0 bases and J dropped 0 bases, with 12 bases sitting between them. This CDR3 has 15 amino acids.

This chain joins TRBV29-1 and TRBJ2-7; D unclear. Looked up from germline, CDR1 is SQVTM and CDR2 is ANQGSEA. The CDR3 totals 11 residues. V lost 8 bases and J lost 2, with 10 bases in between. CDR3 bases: TGCAGCTTGGGCAGCACCTACGAGCAGTACTTC. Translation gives CSLGSTYEQYF.

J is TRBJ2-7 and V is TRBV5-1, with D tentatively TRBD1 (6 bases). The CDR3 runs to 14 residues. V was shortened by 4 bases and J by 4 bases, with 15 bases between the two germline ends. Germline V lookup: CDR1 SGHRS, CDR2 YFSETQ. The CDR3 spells CASSSTGFYYEQYF. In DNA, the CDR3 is TGCGCCAGCAGCAGTACAGGGTTCTATTACGAGCAGTACTTC.

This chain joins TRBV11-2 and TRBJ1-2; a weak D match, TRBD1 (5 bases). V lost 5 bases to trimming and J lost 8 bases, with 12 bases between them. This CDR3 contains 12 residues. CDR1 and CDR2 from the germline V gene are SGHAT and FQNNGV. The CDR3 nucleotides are TGTGCCAGCAGCCGTCGACGGGGCGGCTACACCTTC. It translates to CASSRRRGGYTF.

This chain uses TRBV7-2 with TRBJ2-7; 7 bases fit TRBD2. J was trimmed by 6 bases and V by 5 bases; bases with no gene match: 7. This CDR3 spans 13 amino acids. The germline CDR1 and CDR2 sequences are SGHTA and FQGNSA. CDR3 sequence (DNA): TGTGCCAGCAGCATCCCAGGGAGGGCCGAGCAGTACTTC. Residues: CASSIPGRAEQYF.

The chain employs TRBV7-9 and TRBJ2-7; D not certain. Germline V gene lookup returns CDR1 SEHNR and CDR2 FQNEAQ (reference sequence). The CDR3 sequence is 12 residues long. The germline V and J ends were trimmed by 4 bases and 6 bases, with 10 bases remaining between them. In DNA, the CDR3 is TGTGCCAGCAGCTATTCAACAGTCGAGCAGTACTTC. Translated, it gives CASSYSTVEQYF.

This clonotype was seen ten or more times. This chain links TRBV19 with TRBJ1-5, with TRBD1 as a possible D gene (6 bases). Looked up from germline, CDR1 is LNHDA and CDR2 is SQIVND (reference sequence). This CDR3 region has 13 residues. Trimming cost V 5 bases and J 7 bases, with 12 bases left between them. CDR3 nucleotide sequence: TGTGCCAGTAGTTTACAGGGAATCCAGCCCCAGCATTTT. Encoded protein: CASSLQGIQPQHF.

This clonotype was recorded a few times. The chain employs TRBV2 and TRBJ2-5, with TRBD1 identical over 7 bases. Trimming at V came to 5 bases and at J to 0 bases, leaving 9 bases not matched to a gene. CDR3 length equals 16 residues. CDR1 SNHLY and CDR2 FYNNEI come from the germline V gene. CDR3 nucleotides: TGTGCCAGCAGTCCGGGACAGAACTTGTACCAAGAGACCCAGTACTTC. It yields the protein CASSPGQNLYQETQYF.

DNA of the CDR3: TGCGCCAGCAGCCTGGGGATAGGGGCGAACACTGAAGCTTTCTTT. It codes for CASSLGIGANTEAFF. The chain joins TRBV5-1 to TRBJ1-1; D possibly corresponds to TRBD1 (5 bases). V lost 4 bases and J lost 1, with 14 bases in between. Germline V CDR1 and CDR2: SGHRS, YFSETQ. The CDR3 runs 15 residues.

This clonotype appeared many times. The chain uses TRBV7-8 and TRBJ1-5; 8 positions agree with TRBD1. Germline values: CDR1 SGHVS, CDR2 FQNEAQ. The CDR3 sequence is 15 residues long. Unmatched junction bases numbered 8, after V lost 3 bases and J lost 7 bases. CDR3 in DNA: TGTGCCAGCAGCTTTTCGGGACAGGTTGGCCAGCCCCAGCATTTT. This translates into CASSFSGQVGQPQHF. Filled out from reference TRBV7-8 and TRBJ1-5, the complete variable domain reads GAGVSQSPRYKVAKRGQDVALRCDPISGHVSLFWYQQALGQGPEFLTYFQNEAQLDKSGLPSDRFFAERPEGSVSTLKIQRTQQEDSAVYLCASSFSGQVGQPQHFGDGTRLSIL.

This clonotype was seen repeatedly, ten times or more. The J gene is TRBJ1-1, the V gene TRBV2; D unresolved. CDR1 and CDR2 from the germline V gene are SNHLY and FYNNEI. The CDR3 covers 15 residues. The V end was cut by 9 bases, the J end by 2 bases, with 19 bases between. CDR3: CASPEVRNLNTEAFF. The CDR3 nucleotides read TGTGCCAGTCCAGAGGTCCGAAACTTAAACACTGAAGCTTTCTTT.

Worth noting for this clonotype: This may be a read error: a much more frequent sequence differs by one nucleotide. The CDR3 region is CASSSKGGHAEAFF. The CDR3 DNA sequence: TGTGCCAGCAGTTCCAAGGGTGGACACGCTGAAGCTTTCTTT. The rearrangement joins TRBV7-9 to TRBJ1-1; weak D call: TRBD1 (5 bases). CDR1 SEHNR and CDR2 FQNEAQ come from the germline V gene (reference sequence). Trimming left V 6 bases short and J 6 bases short, with 17 bases between. The CDR3 contains 14 residues.

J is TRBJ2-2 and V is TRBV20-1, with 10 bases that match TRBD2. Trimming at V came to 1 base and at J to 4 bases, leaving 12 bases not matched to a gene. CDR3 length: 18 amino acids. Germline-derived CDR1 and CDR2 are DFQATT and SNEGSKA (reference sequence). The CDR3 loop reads CSARGAGSGGASTGELFF. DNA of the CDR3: TGCAGTGCTAGAGGAGCCGGAAGCGGGGGGGCTAGCACCGGGGAGCTGTTTTTT.

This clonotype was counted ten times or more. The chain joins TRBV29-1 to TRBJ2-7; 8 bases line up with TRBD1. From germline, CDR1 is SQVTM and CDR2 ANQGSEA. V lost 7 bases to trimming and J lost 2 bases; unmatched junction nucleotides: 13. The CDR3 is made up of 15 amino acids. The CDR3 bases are TGCAGCGCGGGCGGGACAGGCGAACAGACCTACGAGCAGTACTTC. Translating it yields CSAGGTGEQTYEQYF.

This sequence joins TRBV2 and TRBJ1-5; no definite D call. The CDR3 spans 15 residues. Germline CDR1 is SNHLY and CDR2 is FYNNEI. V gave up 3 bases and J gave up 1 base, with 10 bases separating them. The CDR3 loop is CASSELARSNQPQHF. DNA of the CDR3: TGTGCCAGCAGTGAGTTGGCGAGGAGCAATCAGCCCCAGCATTTT.